One sample yielded the 2 T cell receptor beta chains listed below, sequenced in a study of patients and donors after allogeneic stem cell transplantation. TCRdb re-analysed the RT-PCR reads in MiXCR, keeping a single row per CDR3 protein. This sample has some 150,000 distinct CDR3 sequences, with approximately 40% found just once. What was sequenced was blood, either unsorted or a sorted T cell fraction (not recorded which). The receptors come from a human donor who was either an allogeneic HSCT recipient or a stem cell or donor lymphocyte infusion donor (not recorded which). It is not recorded whose cells these are; they may come from a transplant donor.

The chain has TRBV6-5 and TRBJ2-3, with D possibly matching TRBD2 (7 bases). This CDR3 is built from 15 residues. V lost 2 bases and J lost 3, with 12 bases in between. Germline assignment: CDR1 MNHEY and CDR2 SVGAGI. The CDR3 DNA reads TGTGCCAGCAGTTACGGGGGGGCGGTTACAGATACGCAGTATTTT. Its protein is CASSYGGAVTDTQYF.

The CDR3 region has the DNA TGCGCCAGCATTGTGGGGCAGACCGACAATGAGCAGTTCTTC. Its translation: CASIVGQTDNEQFF. V is TRBV5-1 and J is TRBJ2-1; tentatively, D is TRBD1 (5 bases). Germline CDR1 is SGHRS and CDR2 is YFSETQ. CDR3 length equals 14 residues. V dropped 6 bases and J dropped 5 bases, with 15 bases sitting between them.